This is a list of T cell receptor beta chains from one sample in a study of T cell responses to AZD1222 COVID-19 vaccine. TCRdb keeps only in-frame clones here, not all; method: immunoSEQ multiplex PCR. In the table there are about 100,000 clones, 85% to 95% of which are singletons. The sequencing here drew on peripheral blood, taken on day 0 of AZD1222 vaccination. The receptors stem from an adult in good health. Each CDR3 is given without its conserved first and last residue. Not every row has a clone size; where given, it reads once, few, many or a size class.

.	9	TRBV12-5	TRBJ2-3	ASGLQGGQY
.	10	TRBV28	TRBJ2-7	ASRLGHYEQY
.	12	TRBV2	TRBJ1-3	ASSRGTGSNTIY
.	13	TRBV11-2	TRBJ2-1	ASSFGDYYYNEQF
.	12	TRBV11-2	TRBJ2-1	ASRSGLAGYEQF
once	11	TRBV18	TRBJ1-1	ASSPTGNTEAF
once	11	TRBV10-1	TRBJ2-1	ASSVRISGEQF
.	14	TRBV5-1	TRBJ1-1	ASSFHAGRGGTEAF
.	11	TRBV6-5	TRBJ2-1	ASRDGAVNEQF
once	15	TRBV19	TRBJ2-7	ASSIVLLTSQNYEQY
once	11	TRBV4-3	TRBJ1-3	ASSQERGNTIY
.	12	TRBV9	TRBJ2-7	ASSVAERGTEQY
.	10	TRBV5-4	TRBJ1-2	ASSSGTPGYT
.	12	TRBV12-2	TRBJ1-6	ASRSTGEGSPLH
.	12	TRBV5-1	TRBJ2-1	ASSVGDRNSEQF
.	13	TRBV5-1	TRBJ2-3	ASRGLASSTDTQY
.	13	TRBV18	TRBJ2-6	ASSPGTGGANVLT
.	12	TRBV2	TRBJ2-2	ASREDMDTGELF
.	17	TRBV6-2/TRBV6-3	TRBJ1-5	ASSYSTENWTGSNQPQH
.	11	TRBV5-4	TRBJ1-2	ASSFGQGNGYT
.	11	TRBV6-1	TRBJ1-2	ASSEFVGSGYT
.	12	TRBV7-9	TRBJ2-7	ASSKLAGVPEQY
once	14	TRBV7-9	TRBJ2-2	ASSLGLHPNTGELF
.	15	TRBV10-1	TRBJ2-1	ASSYWTSGLFYNEQF
.	9	TRBV9	TRBJ1-2	ASSGRGGYT
.	11	TRBV30	TRBJ2-1	ACTGAGDNEQF
.	12	TRBV9	TRBJ1-1	ASSDQGRETEAF
few	12	TRBV24-1	TRBJ1-2	ATSDPGGDYGYT
.	15	TRBV18	TRBJ2-3	ASSQGGPGTNRDTQY
.	13	TRBV2	TRBJ2-1	ASSERADTYNEQF
.	17	TRBV4-3	TRBJ2-6	ASSHGPGTGSSGANVLT
.	11	TRBV19	TRBJ1-3	ASTPRGRNTIY
.	13	TRBV7-3	TRBJ2-5	ATPPDREWRETQY
once	22	TRBV24-1	TRBJ2-1	ATSDFTGTGRVAGEFSSYNEQF
.	15	TRBV7-6	TRBJ2-1	ASSLTPSGSSYNEQF
once	14	TRBV9	TRBJ2-5	ASSVNPQSLQETQY
.	12	TRBV19	TRBJ1-1	ASSPRPDTLKAF
once	15	TRBV7-9	TRBJ2-2	ASSTFEVVPNTGELF
.	13	TRBV4-2	TRBJ2-7	ASSQGGGLGYEQY
.	11	TRBV2	TRBJ1-6	ASSDGGVSPLH
.	10	TRBV12-3/TRBV12-4	TRBJ2-4	ASSSTAGIQY
.	10	TRBV2	TRBJ1-5	ASSLGDQPQH
once	13	TRBV28	TRBJ2-3	ASSSRTLWADTQY
.	10	TRBV5-6	TRBJ1-1	ASSLVTGSAF
few	10	TRBV10-2	TRBJ1-1	ASSESTGEAF
.	13	TRBV13	TRBJ1-1	ASSGGRGVGTEAF
.	14	TRBV28	TRBJ2-1	ASSFSKRERYNEQF
.	9	TRBV29-1	TRBJ2-7	SVEDLREQY
.	11	TRBV4-2	TRBJ2-7	ASSQVRNYEQY